These 8 T cell receptor beta chains were sequenced from one sample in a study of T-cell reconstitution after alpha-beta-depleted transplantation in children (dated by TCRdb to about 2016). The library was produced with PCR. The instrument given in TCRdb is Illumina HiSeq 2500. To normalize quantification of the TCRbeta repertoire, the TCR libraries were built with molecular barcoding that relied on unique molecular identifiers. TCRdb ran its own pipeline on the public reads, namely fastp trimming at Q25 and MiXCR clone calling, and kept in-frame beta chains. Rows with one shared CDR3 protein collapse into an entry with the most common genes and DNA. The sample table shows around 480,000 distinct CDR3 sequences, and approximately 29% are seen once. The ten largest clones capture roughly 2.5% of the sample. Specimen: PBMCs from the stem cell graft donor, collected from the stem cell graft. These TCRs come from a human donor who donated a stem cell graft to a child with aplastic anemia.

The chain links TRBV20-1 to TRBJ1-1; 9 nucleotides align to TRBD1. With V trimmed by 6 bases and J by 4 bases, 9 bases remained unmatched. CDR1 and CDR2 (germline): DFQATT, SNEGSKA (reference sequence). The CDR3 is made up of 14 amino acids. The CDR3 sequence: CSASDTGGFTEAFF. The CDR3 region has the DNA TGCAGTGCATCCGACACAGGGGGCTTCACTGAAGCTTTCTTT.

This clonotype was counted only a few times. The chain combines TRBV4-3 with TRBJ1-2; tentative D call: TRBD1 (5 bases). The CDR3 sequence is 16 residues long. Deletions cut 0 bases from V and 1 base from J, with 12 bases between. CDR1 LGHNA and CDR2 YSLEER come from the germline V gene. The CDR3 nucleotides are TGCGCCAGCAGCCAAGATACGGGGGGATTTAACTATGGCTACACCTTC. This codes for CASSQDTGGFNYGYTF.

This sequence joins TRBV4-3 and TRBJ2-7, with 10 bases that match TRBD1. With 4 bases clipped from V and 5 bases from J, the junction kept 8 bases outside the gene matches. Germline V gene lookup returns CDR1 LGHNA and CDR2 YSLEER. This CDR3 has 15 amino acids. CDR3 in amino acids: CASSPGTGDFHEQYF. CDR3 in DNA: TGCGCCAGCAGCCCTGGGACAGGGGATTTCCACGAGCAGTACTTC.

The chain is built from TRBV25-1 and TRBJ1-5; no clear D gene. Deletions cut 1 base from V and 0 bases from J, with 4 bases between. This CDR3 comprises 14 residues. From germline, CDR1 is MGHDK and CDR2 SYGVNS. CDR3 coding DNA: TGTGCCAGCAGTGAATGGAATAGCAATCAGCCCCAGCATTTT. As protein: CASSEWNSNQPQHF. The full variable domain, in which reference TRBV25-1 and TRBJ1-5 provide the parts outside the CDR3, is EADIYQTPRYLVIGTGKKITLECSQTMGHDKMYWYQQDPGMELHLIHYSYGVNSTEKGDLSSESTVSRIRTEHFPLTLESARPSHTSQYLCASSEWNSNQPQHFGDGTRLSIL.

V and J are TRBV7-6 and TRBJ2-1, with 15 bases lining up with TRBD2. The germline V gene has CDR1 SGHVS and CDR2 FNYEAQ. V lost 5 bases, J lost 9 bases, and 5 bases stayed unmatched. The CDR3 spans 15 residues. The DNA of the CDR3 is TGTGCCAGCAGCGATCGGACTAGCGGGAGGGCTGAGCAGTTCTTC. Encoded protein: CASSDRTSGRAEQFF.

This clonotype has only one observation. The rearrangement uses TRBV21-1 and TRBJ1-5; whether TRBD1, the table's D call, matches the DNA was not checked. TRBV21-1 is termed a pseudogene. This CDR3 contains 16 residues. CDR3 region: CASSKFQGGGNQPQHF. CDR3 nucleotides: TGTGCCAGCAGCAAATTTCAAGGGGGTGGCAATCAGCCCCAGCATTTT.

This clonotype was counted a few times. This chain connects TRBV6-2 or TRBV6-3 to TRBJ2-1, with 8 bases aligning to TRBD2. V dropped 0 bases and J dropped 15; count of bases not matched to a gene: 4. In germline, CDR1 is MNHEY, CDR2 SVGEGT. The CDR3 covers 12 residues. In DNA form, the CDR3 reads TGTGCCAGCAGTTACTCCCGGGAGGGCCGGTTCTTC. It codes for CASSYSREGRFF.

This clonotype was seen a handful of times. The V and J genes are TRBV19 and TRBJ1-4; D remains ambiguous. The germline V gene encodes CDR1 LNHDA and CDR2 SQIVND (reference sequence). The V end lost 4 bases, the J end lost 3 bases, and 6 bases lay between the germline ends. The CDR3 spans 13 residues. The CDR3 loop reads CASSNRANEKLFF. The CDR3 DNA is TGTGCCAGTAGTAACCGGGCTAATGAAAAACTGTTTTTT.